These 15 T cell receptor beta chains originate from one sample sequenced in a study of vaccination and CD4 T cells after COVID-19. The Oncomine TCR Beta short-read assay sequenced DNA from cultured CD4+ T cells. TCRdb reanalysed the PCR reads using MiXCR and keeps one entry per CDR3 protein. The sample has around 20,000 distinct CDR3 sequences, more than 50% seen once. Their antigens are not known. Sample treatment: roughly ten-day PBMC culture with coronavirus spike peptide pools or control peptides (ViraFEST assay). The sequences come from CD4+ T cells from blood, cultured in vitro, collected before SARS-CoV-2 vaccination. Every receptor here comes from a human donor who had recovered from COVID-19.

J is TRBJ2-3 and V is TRBV6-2 or TRBV6-3, with no clear D. V shed 6 bases and J shed 1 base, with 8 bases lying between them. Germline loops: CDR1 MNHEY, CDR2 SVGEGT. This CDR3 contains 13 residues. CDR3 bases: TGTGCCAGCAGACAGACTCGCACAGATACGCAGTATTTT. It specifies CASRQTRTDTQYF.

The V and J genes are TRBV12-3 or TRBV12-4 and TRBJ2-5, with unresolved D. Deletions cut 3 bases from V and 3 bases from J, with 8 bases between. The CDR3 is 13 residues long. CDR3 sequence: CASSFPQKETQYF. DNA for the CDR3: TGTGCCAGCAGTTTCCCCCAGAAAGAGACCCAGTACTTC.

J is TRBJ2-2 and V is TRBV2; 7 bases are a match to TRBD1. The germline V gene encodes CDR1 SNHLY and CDR2 FYNNEI. CDR3 length: 13 amino acids. CDR3 nucleotide sequence: TGTGGCTCTGGACAGGAGAACACCGGGGAGCTGTTTTTT. Protein product: CGSGQENTGELFF. Based on the CDR3 plus reference TRBV2 and TRBJ2-2, the full variable domain is EPEVTQTPSHQVTQMGQEVILRCVPISNHLYFYWYRQILGQKVEFLVSFYNNEISEKSEIFDDQFSVERPDGSNFTLKIRSTKLEDSAMYFCGSGQENTGELFFGEGSRLTVL.

The chain uses TRBV28 and TRBJ2-1, with TRBD2 matching 10 bases. Germline CDR1 reads MDHEN; CDR2 reads SYDVKM. The ends lost 1 base at V and 5 bases at J; junction bases unmatched: 5. The CDR3 runs 16 residues. The DNA of the CDR3 is TGTGCCAGCAGTTTATATTCTAGCGGGAGAGACAATGAGCAGTTCTTC. Amino acids: CASSLYSSGRDNEQFF. The whole variable domain, remainder taken from reference TRBV28 and TRBJ2-1, is DVKVTQSSRYLVKRTGEKVFLECVQDMDHENMFWYRQDPGLGLRLIYFSYDVKMKEKGDIPEGYSVSREKKERFSLILESASTNQTSMYLCASSLYSSGRDNEQFFGPGTRLTVL.

This chain joins TRBV20-1 and TRBJ2-7; 8 bases are a match to TRBD2. V lost 4 bases to trimming and J lost 1 base; unmatched junction nucleotides: 3. The germline V gene encodes CDR1 DFQATT and CDR2 SNEGSKA (reference sequence). The CDR3 has 13 amino acids. CDR3 loop: CSATGGRSYEQYF. CDR3 nucleotides: TGCAGTGCTACAGGCGGGAGGTCCTACGAGCAGTACTTC.

The chain recombines TRBV24-1 with TRBJ2-5, with 8 bases that match TRBD1. Germline lookup yields CDR1 KGHDR and CDR2 SFDVKD. The length of the CDR3 is 17 residues. V shed 0 bases, J shed 7 bases, and the junction held 12 bases outside the gene matches. CDR3: CATSDLGQKTGVATQYF. For the CDR3, the DNA is TGTGCCACCAGTGATTTGGGCCAAAAGACAGGGGTGGCGACCCAGTACTTC.

The V and J genes are TRBV6-5 and TRBJ2-7, with D possibly matching TRBD2 (5 bases). Near its end, the DNA agrees better with TRBJ2-5, so the J call may be wrong. The length of the CDR3 is 14 residues. The germline gives CDR1 MNHEY, CDR2 SVGAGI. The CDR3 loop reads CASSYVWEQETQYF. For the CDR3, the DNA is TGTGCCAGCAGTTACGTCTGGGAGCAAGAGACCCAGTACTTC.

The chain carries TRBV15 and TRBJ1-6, with TRBD1 identical over 10 bases. CDR3 length: 15 residues. With 5 bases clipped from V and 9 bases from J, the junction kept 7 bases outside the gene matches. Looked up from germline, CDR1 is LNHNV and CDR2 is YYDKDF (reference sequence). The CDR3 sequence is CATSDRDRGVSPLHF. In DNA form, the CDR3 reads TGTGCCACCAGCGACCGGGACAGGGGCGTTTCACCCCTCCACTTT.

V usage is TRBV5-5 and J usage is TRBJ2-7, with a possible D match to TRBD1 (6 bases). CDR3 size: 14 residues. V gave up 0 bases and J gave up 5 bases, with 12 bases separating them. From germline, CDR1 is SGHKS and CDR2 YYEKEE (reference sequence). CDR3 DNA: TGTGCCAGCAGCTTGGGCCCTGGACAGAACGAGCAGTACTTC. This encodes CASSLGPGQNEQYF. The variable domain in full, with the rest retrieved from reference TRBV5-5 and TRBJ2-7, is DAGVTQSPTHLIKTRGQQVTLRCSPISGHKSVSWYQQVLGQGPQFIFQYYEKEERGRGNFPDRFSARQFPNYSSELNVNALLLGDSALYLCASSLGPGQNEQYFGPGTRLTVT.

This clonotype has just one count. This chain uses TRBV10-3 with TRBJ2-3; D not resolved. Trimming cost V 3 bases and J 5 bases, with 12 bases left between them. CDR1 is ENHRY, CDR2 SYGVKD, per germline. This CDR3 contains 14 residues. CDR3 bases: TGTGCCATCAGTGAATTAGTAAGGGAAGATACGCAGTATTTT. Protein sequence: CAISELVREDTQYF.

J is TRBJ1-1 and V is TRBV11-1, with 7 bases lining up with TRBD1. V trimming: 4 bases; J trimming: 0 bases; junction bases outside the gene matches: 14. Germline CDR1 reads SGHAT; CDR2 reads FQDESV (reference sequence). This CDR3 is built from 18 residues. The CDR3 coding sequence is TGTGCCAGCAGCTCAGGGGGGCAGGTCAATAACATGAACACTGAAGCTTTCTTT. The encoded protein is CASSSGGQVNNMNTEAFF.

This chain joins TRBV25-1 and TRBJ2-7, with TRBD1 matching 8 bases. The J segment lost 1 base and the V segment lost 5 bases, leaving 7 bases of the junction unmatched. Germline assignment: CDR1 MGHDK and CDR2 SYGVNS. The CDR3 runs 15 residues. The CDR3 here is CASSPANRGSYEQYF. The DNA of the CDR3 is TGTGCCAGCAGTCCCGCCAACAGGGGGTCCTACGAGCAGTACTTC.

In its sample, this clonotype was seen once. The chain employs TRBV3-1 and TRBJ2-5, with 7 bases aligning to TRBD2. Trimming at V came to 4 bases and at J to 4 bases, leaving 12 bases not matched to a gene. CDR1 and CDR2 (germline): LGHDT, YNNKEL (reference sequence). CDR3 size: 16 residues. Here the CDR3 reads CASSPRVVGEGETQYF. The CDR3 DNA is TGTGCCAGCAGCCCAAGGGTGGTAGGGGAGGGAGAGACCCAGTACTTC.

This clonotype was observed a few times. The chain carries TRBV20-1 and TRBJ2-7; the match to TRBD2 covers 11 bases. V dropped 0 bases and J dropped 2; count of bases not matched to a gene: 12. The CDR3 runs 18 residues. In germline, CDR1 is DFQATT, CDR2 SNEGSKA (reference sequence). DNA for the CDR3: TGCAGTGCTAGAGAAAGGGTGATTGGGACTAGCGGTACCTACGAGCAGTACTTC. Translated, it gives CSARERVIGTSGTYEQYF.

A few counts support this clonotype. The J gene is TRBJ1-1, the V gene TRBV7-2; tentatively, D is TRBD1 (5 bases). Deletions cut 2 bases from V and 10 bases from J, with 14 bases between. This CDR3 region has 13 residues. CDR1 SGHTA and CDR2 FQGNSA come from the germline V gene. As DNA, the CDR3 is TGTGCCAGCAGCTTACGAGGGATTAGGGGAGCTTTCTTT. The encoded protein is CASSLRGIRGAFF. Drawing the rest from reference TRBV7-2 and TRBJ1-1, the complete variable domain is GAGVSQSPSNKVTEKGKDVELRCDPISGHTALYWYRQSLGQGLEFLIYFQGNSAPDKSGLPSDRFSAERTGGSVSTLTIQRTQQEDSAVYLCASSLRGIRGAFFGQGTRLTVV.